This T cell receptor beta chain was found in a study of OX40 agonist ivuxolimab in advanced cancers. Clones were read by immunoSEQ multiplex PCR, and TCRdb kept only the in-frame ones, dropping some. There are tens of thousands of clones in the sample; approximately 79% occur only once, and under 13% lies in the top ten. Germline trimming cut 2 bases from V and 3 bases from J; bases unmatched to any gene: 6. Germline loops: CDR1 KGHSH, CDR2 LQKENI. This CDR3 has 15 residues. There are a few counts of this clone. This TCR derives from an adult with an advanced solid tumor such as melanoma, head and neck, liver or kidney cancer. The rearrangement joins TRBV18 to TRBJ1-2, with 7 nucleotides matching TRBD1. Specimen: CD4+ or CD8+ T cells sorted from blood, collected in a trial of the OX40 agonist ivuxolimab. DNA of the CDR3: TGTGCCAGCTCACCAGGGACAGACTTATACTATGGCTACACCTTC. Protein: CASSPGTDLYYGYTF.